Detailed here is one T cell receptor (beta chain). The data belong to a study of blood T cell repertoires in COVID-19. The wider study: There were acute and convalescent COVID-19 samples, and they came from the United States, Italy and Spain. Sources were T cells, B-cell-depleted T cells, or PBMCs; the material itself was cDNA or gDNA.

Germline trimming cut 8 bases from V and 4 bases from J; bases unmatched to any gene: 12. Germline lookup yields CDR1 SNHLY and CDR2 FYNNEI. The CDR3 sequence is 15 residues long. Authors' processing steps: Amplification of reference gene primers provided the estimated nucleated cell counts. The assay was immunoSEQ multiplex PCR, and TCRdb's table has in-frame clones only and misses some. From that table come the V and J calls and clone size; the DNA was used to work out D and trimming. The sample consists of approximately 61,000 clones, approximately 80% of them appearing once. This clonotype originated in a man aged 65 to 85 with acute or convalescent COVID-19. Sequenced input: peripheral blood. This chain joins TRBV2 and TRBJ2-7, with 9 bases matching TRBD1. This chain's CDR3 is CASSPDRGEWYEQYF. The CDR3 DNA follows: TGTGCCAGCTCTCCGGACAGGGGCGAATGGTACGAGCAGTACTTC.